The clone carrying this T cell receptor (beta chain) was found many times. The antigen remains undetermined. Each CDR3 protein gets one entry after TCRdb re-called the reads with MiXCR. The sample holds over 10,000 distinct CDR3 sequences, under 20% seen once. The source of the sample is a study of liver allograft versus peripheral blood T cells. For the study at large: The authors compared T cell receptor repertoires in transplanted livers with those in the peripheral blood of recipients.

Overall study findings and caveats: Peripheral blood T cell receptor repertoires reportedly differed from those found within liver allografts.

This sequence originates from a human patient who had a liver transplant. Some T cells may be graft donor cells.

CDR3 nucleotide sequence: TGTGCCAGCAGCTTGGAGAGGGACAGGGGCAATACGCAGTATTTT. Protein sequence: CASSLERDRGNTQYF. The J gene is TRBJ2-3, the V gene TRBV5-5; 10 bases align to TRBD1. This CDR3 spans 15 amino acids. Losses at the gene ends were 0 bases for V and 7 bases for J; bases not matched to a gene: 5. The germline V gene encodes CDR1 SGHKS and CDR2 YYEKEE (reference sequence).